The clone carrying this TCR beta chain was recorded at least ten times. The antigen remains undetermined. This specimen comes from a study of spatial heterogeneity in lung cancer. Study results and limitations: Within tumors, counts of expanded alpha and beta TCRs tracked tumor mutation counts. Tumor T cell coverage was estimated at 6% to 7% for alpha and more than 11% for beta chains. Ubiquitous and regional expanded TCR counts tracked ubiquitous and regional nonsynonymous mutations, respectively.

Time point described: sample taken at primary tumor resection. Whole RNA, which was extracted from tumor, nontumor lung tissue or frozen PBMC, was sequenced without any cell sorting. The library protocol tagged each TCR cDNA with a unique molecular identifier. One entry per CDR3 protein, called by TCRdb with MiXCR from the 5' RACE reads. This sample has roughly 10,000 distinct CDR3 sequences, with about 7.4% found just once. The sequence derives from a female donor with early-stage non-small cell lung cancer. The source was lung tumor tissue, collected at surgery.

The CDR3 loop is CSVSSRGGYTF. The CDR3 nucleotides read TGCAGCGTTTCAAGTCGGGGTGGCTACACCTTC. The rearrangement joins TRBV29-1 to TRBJ1-2; no definite D call. Germline lookup yields CDR1 SQVTM and CDR2 ANQGSEA. The CDR3 consists of 11 residues. V shed 5 bases and J shed 7 bases, with 11 bases lying between them.